The present T cell receptor (beta chain) was sequenced within a study of blood T cell repertoires in COVID-19. The germline V gene encodes CDR1 MDHEN and CDR2 SYDVKM. This CDR3 spans 16 amino acids. V was clipped by 2 bases and J by 5 bases, with 16 bases between them. This clone was recorded once. The data were produced by immunoSEQ multiplex PCR, yet TCRdb's version contains in-frame clones alone and is incomplete. The table includes a few hundred thousand clones, 80% to 85% detected once. The chain has TRBV28 and TRBJ2-1, with a weak D call TRBD2 (6 bases). The receptor's source is a person aged 65 to 79 with COVID-19, enrolled during active disease. Material for sequencing was peripheral blood. The CDR3 DNA reads as TGTGCCAGCAGTTTAACACTAGTGGGGGGAAACAATGAGCAGTTCTTC. This encodes CASSLTLVGGNNEQFF.